What follows is one T cell receptor (beta chain) and its context. This table comes from immunoSEQ multiplex PCR, and its TCRdb copy is limited to in-frame clones, with some not included. This repertoire shows 130,000 or so clones, roughly 86% found once; its top ten account for under 9%. These data originate in a study of control samples from healthy donors and cancer patients. This CDR3 is built from 15 residues. Per germline, CDR1 MDHEN and CDR2 SYDVKM. Trimming at V came to 3 bases and at J to 1 base, leaving 6 bases not matched to a gene. The source material was PBMCs. The TCR originated in a man in his fifties or sixties with head and neck cancer. The J gene is TRBJ2-7, the V gene TRBV28; 7 bases agree with TRBD1. The CDR3 protein is CASSFRGKRSYEQYF. The CDR3 DNA reads TGTGCCAGCAGTTTCAGGGGGAAGAGATCCTACGAGCAGTACTTC. The full variable domain, with the rest looked up from reference TRBV28 and TRBJ2-7, is DVKVTQSSRYLVKRTGEKVFLECVQDMDHENMFWYRQDPGLGLRLIYFSYDVKMKEKGDIPEGYSVSREKKERFSLILESASTNQTSMYLCASSFRGKRSYEQYFGPGTRLTVT.